This T cell receptor (beta chain) was observed in a study of blood T cell repertoires in COVID-19. Study details: PBMCs, B-cell-depleted T cells, or T cells were the source of the cDNA or gDNA that made up the material.

The CDR3 sequence is 17 residues long. Trimming at V came to 5 bases and at J to 7 bases, leaving 14 bases not matched to a gene. The V gene's germline CDR1 is SEHNR and CDR2 FQNEAQ (reference sequence). The assay was immunoSEQ multiplex PCR, and TCRdb's table has in-frame clones only and misses some. The profile shows approximately 200,000 clones, 85% of them singletons. V is TRBV7-9 and J is TRBJ1-4, with 9 bases lining up with TRBD1. This sequence was found in a man in his forties with acute or convalescent COVID-19. Sample: peripheral blood. The CDR3 DNA is TGTGCCAGCAGCGTCACAGGGGGCGCAAGAATAGGTGAAAAACTGTTTTTT. This sequence encodes CASSVTGGARIGEKLFF.